These 4 T cell receptor beta chains were all obtained from the same sample, sequenced in a study of regulatory T cells in long-lasting Graves disease. Sequencing libraries for TCR beta were prepared with iRepertoire HTBI primers and Arm-PCR of CDR3 regions. Each CDR3 protein gets one entry after TCRdb re-called the multiplex PCR reads with MiXCR. Counted here are roughly 300,000 distinct CDR3 sequences, around 23% occurring once; the ten biggest clones make up 56%. Time point in this sample: persistent/refractory GD, antithyroid drugs over 5 years with positive TRAb. PBMCs provided the RNA from which the TCR library was made. Here the sequenced sample was peripheral blood mononuclear cells (PBMCs), taken when the disease was refractory, from a patient treated with antithyroid drugs. These receptors came from a female donor with Graves disease.

This clonotype was counted between two and nine times. The rearrangement joins TRBV7-8 to TRBJ1-5; D is uncertain. Germline-derived CDR1 and CDR2 are SGHVS and FQNEAQ. Trimming shortened V by 0 bases and J by 8 bases, and 5 bases separated the two germline ends. This CDR3 is 12 amino acids long. For the CDR3, the DNA is TGTGCCAGCAGCTTAGCGCGAGAGCCCCAGCATTTT. This sequence encodes CASSLAREPQHF.

This CDR3 is CASSSTGGGYEQYF. CDR3 bases: TGTGCCAGCAGCTCGACAGGGGGCGGCTACGAGCAGTACTTC. The chain has TRBV7-2 and TRBJ2-7; 10 nucleotides agree with TRBD1. CDR1 is SGHTA, CDR2 FQGNSA, per germline. V shed 4 bases, J shed 3 bases, and the junction held 3 bases outside the gene matches. This CDR3 has 14 amino acids. The variable domain in full, completed from reference TRBV7-2 and TRBJ2-7, reads GAGVSQSPSNKVTEKGKDVELRCDPISGHTALYWYRQSLGQGLEFLIYFQGNSAPDKSGLPSDRFSAERTGGSVSTLTIQRTQQEDSAVYLCASSSTGGGYEQYFGPGTRLTVT.

This clonotype has more than one count but fewer than ten. The J gene is TRBJ2-7, the V gene TRBV11-2; 14 positions agree with TRBD2. The CDR3 length is 15 residues. Trimming took 6 bases from V and 4 from J; bases not matched to a gene: 5. Germline CDR1 and CDR2: SGHAT and FQNNGV. The CDR3 loop is CASSPTSGRAYEQYF. The CDR3 DNA follows: TGTGCCAGCAGTCCGACTAGCGGGAGGGCGTACGAGCAGTACTTC.

This clonotype has only a few counts. The V call is TRBV6-2 or TRBV6-3, the J call TRBJ2-7, with 10 positions matching TRBD1. V lost 6 bases, J lost 3 bases, and 5 bases stayed unmatched. The CDR3 sequence is 14 residues long. Per germline, CDR1 MNHEY and CDR2 SVGEGT. CDR3 region: CASRNGQGVYEQYF. The CDR3 DNA sequence: TGTGCCAGCAGGAACGGACAGGGGGTCTACGAGCAGTACTTC.